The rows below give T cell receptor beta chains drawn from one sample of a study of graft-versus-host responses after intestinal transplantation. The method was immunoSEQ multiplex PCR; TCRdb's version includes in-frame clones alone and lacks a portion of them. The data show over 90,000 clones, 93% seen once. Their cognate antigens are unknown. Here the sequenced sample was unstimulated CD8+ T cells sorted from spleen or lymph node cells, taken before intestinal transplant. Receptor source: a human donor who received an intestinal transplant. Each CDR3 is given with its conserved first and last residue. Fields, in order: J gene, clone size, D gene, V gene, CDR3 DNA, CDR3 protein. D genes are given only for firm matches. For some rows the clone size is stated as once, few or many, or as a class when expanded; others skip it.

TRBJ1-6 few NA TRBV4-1 TGCGCCAGCAGCCAAGAACCAGGGGCGGATAATTCACCCCTCCACTTT CASSQEPGADNSPLHF
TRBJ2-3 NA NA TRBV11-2 TGTGCCAGCAGTTGGGACCAAGATACGCAGTATTTT CASSWDQDTQYF
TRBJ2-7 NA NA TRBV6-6 TGTGCCAGCAGTTACGGTGGGGTGTGGGAGCAGTACTTC CASSYGGVWEQYF
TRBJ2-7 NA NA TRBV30 TGTGCCTGGAGTGTACTGGCAGGGGGAGGCGAGCAGTACTTC CAWSVLAGGGEQYF
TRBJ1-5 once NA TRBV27 TGTGCCAGCAGTTTTGGGAAGCGGCAGCCCCAGCATTTT CASSFGKRQPQHF
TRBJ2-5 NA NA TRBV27 TGTGCCAGCAGTTTAACTGGGGGACGGCAAGAGACCCAGTACTTC CASSLTGGRQETQYF
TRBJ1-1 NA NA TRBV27 TGTGCCAGCAGTTTACGGGGGGGGATAGAAGCTTTCTTT CASSLRGGIEAFF
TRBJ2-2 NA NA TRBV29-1 TGCAGCGTCATTCCGATGGGACACTCGAACACCGGGGAGCTGTTTTTT CSVIPMGHSNTGELFF
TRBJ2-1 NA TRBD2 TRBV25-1 TGTGCCAGCAGTGGGCAGGGGTTCACTAGCGGTGACAATGAGCAGTTCTTC CASSGQGFTSGDNEQFF
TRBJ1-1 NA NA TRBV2 TGTGCCCCCCGACCCCGGGTTACTGAAGCTTTCTTT CAPRPRVTEAFF
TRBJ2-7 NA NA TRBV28 TGTGCCAGCAGTTTCTTAGCGTTAAGCTCCTACGAGCAGTACTTC CASSFLALSSYEQYF
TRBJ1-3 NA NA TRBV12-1 TGTGCCAGCAGCTTTGAGATAATAGCGGGAAACACCATATATTTT CASSFEIIAGNTIYF